This T cell receptor (beta chain) originates from a study of T cell responses to AZD1222 COVID-19 vaccine. Turning to this clone: Its specificity is unknown.

Germline CDR1 MNHEY, CDR2 SMNVEV (reference sequence). With 4 bases clipped from V and 4 bases from J, the junction kept 4 bases outside the gene matches. This CDR3 comprises 15 residues. Data came from immunoSEQ multiplex PCR; TCRdb stores just in-frame clones and leaves some out. The sample has roughly 70,000 clones; 75% to 95% are singletons. General observations from the study: Females outnumbered males among donors, who were mostly white British; clonal diversity was possibly underestimated. An increase in Spike-specific TCR breadth and depth was observed after two AZD1222 doses. CD4 TCRs linked to vaccination spanned spike, dominating at 160-218 and 743-854.

This TCR was recovered from an adult who received the MenACWY meningococcal vaccine as a control. V gene TRBV27 combines with J gene TRBJ2-1, with 10 nucleotides matching TRBD2. The sample consisted of peripheral blood, taken 28 days after the second dose of the MenACWY control vaccine. The DNA for the CDR3 is TGTGCCAGCAGTTGGGAACTAGCGGGGTACAATGAGCAGTTCTTC. It yields the protein CASSWELAGYNEQFF.